One and the same sample provided the 21 T cell receptor beta chains below, sequenced in a study of Ad26.COV2.S vaccination and SARS-CoV-2 variants. Clones were read by immunoSEQ multiplex PCR, and TCRdb kept only the in-frame ones, dropping some. In the table there are about 440,000 clones, 90% of which are singletons. The treatment is: around 19 received Ad26.COV2.S at low or high dose, single or two shots; about five received placebo; per-sample allocation not given. Specimens were obtained on day 63 following the first vaccine or placebo injection. This sample comprised peripheral blood, obtained in a trial of Ad26.COV2.S vaccine versus placebo. These receptors were collected from a person aged 18 to 59 who received the Ad26.COV2.S COVID-19 vaccine or a placebo.

This chain links TRBV6-1 with TRBJ2-6, with TRBD2 identical over 11 bases. J lost 3 bases, V lost 2 bases, and 0 bases had no gene match. CDR3 size: 16 residues. Germline V gene sequence: CDR1 MNHNS, CDR2 SASEGT. The CDR3 nucleotides read TGTGCCAGCAGTGAACTAGCGGGAGGTGGGGCCAACGTCCTGACTTTC. Its translation: CASSELAGGGANVLTF.

In regard to this clone: It is unclear where the CDR3 begins or ends on the DNA, so no DNA is shown, and the CDR3 is as TCRdb lists it. The CDR3 here is CASSFGEGNEQYF. The V gene is TRBV12-3 or TRBV12-4, the J gene TRBJ2-7. The CDR3 length equals 13 residues, ends included.

V and J are TRBV28 and TRBJ1-1; D is ambiguous. Germline CDR1 and CDR2: MDHEN and SYDVKM. Trimming removed 4 bases from V and 6 bases from J, with 12 bases in between. The CDR3 totals 13 residues. The CDR3 DNA is TGTGCCAGCAGTTCTGGCGCTAAGGCTGAAGCTTTCTTT. Residues: CASSSGAKAEAFF.

Of note for this clone: Other DNA sequences in this sample translate to the same CDR3. The chain links TRBV3-1 (or the pseudogene TRBV3-2) to TRBJ2-5; no definite D call. This CDR3 spans 12 amino acids. CDR1 and CDR2 (germline): LGHDT, YNNKEL (reference sequence). V was clipped by 2 bases and J by 5 bases, with 6 bases between them. The CDR3, as DNA: TGTGCCAGCAGCCAAATTCGGGAGACCCAGTACTTC. Translation: CASSQIRETQYF.

The chain combines TRBV7-8 with TRBJ2-7; 9 bases align to TRBD2. Per the germline V gene, CDR1 is SGHVS and CDR2 is FQNEAQ. This CDR3 is built from 14 residues. V lost 3 bases to trimming and J lost 3 bases; unmatched junction nucleotides: 3. Here the CDR3 DNA reads TGTGCCAGCAGCTTTAGACTAGCGGACTACGAGCAGTACTTC. Amino acid sequence: CASSFRLADYEQYF.

The V call is TRBV11-1, the J call TRBJ2-5, with a weak D call TRBD1 (6 bases). Germline V gene sequence: CDR1 SGHAT, CDR2 FQDESV (reference sequence). V lost 3 bases, J lost 5 bases, and 19 bases lay in between. The CDR3 is made up of 16 amino acids. The CDR3 reads CASSFPTIGGRETQYF. DNA for the CDR3: TGTGCCAGCAGCTTCCCCACAATAGGGGGTCGGGAGACCCAGTACTTC.

The chain carries TRBV7-9 and TRBJ2-6; D might be TRBD2 (5 bases). V was pared by 7 bases and J by 0 bases, with 13 bases between. CDR1 and CDR2 from the germline V gene are SEHNR and FQNEAQ (reference sequence). This CDR3 is 16 amino acids long. The CDR3 nucleotides read TGTGCCAGCATCCGTGCGGGCAGCTCTGGGGCCAACGTCCTGACTTTC. Protein sequence: CASIRAGSSGANVLTF.

J is TRBJ2-5 and V is TRBV19; 9 nucleotides line up with TRBD1. The CDR3 loop spans 15 amino acids. J gave up 2 bases and V 6 bases, and 7 bases lay outside the gene matches. From germline, CDR1 is LNHDA and CDR2 SQIVND (reference sequence). The DNA of the CDR3 is TGTGCCAGTAGACAGACAGGGGGTACACAAGAGACCCAGTACTTC. Its translation: CASRQTGGTQETQYF.

The rearrangement links TRBV5-1 to TRBJ1-6, with 9 bases identical to TRBD1. Germline CDR1 reads SGHRS; CDR2 reads YFSETQ. This CDR3 has 14 amino acids. Trimming cost V 3 bases and J 9 bases; bases outside gene matches: 4. CDR3 sequence: CASSSGTGSSPLHF. DNA for the CDR3: TGCGCCAGCAGCTCCGGGACAGGGAGTTCACCCCTCCACTTT.

J is TRBJ2-1 and V is TRBV7-2, with D uncertain. Per germline, CDR1 SGHTA and CDR2 FQGNSA. CDR3 length equals 13 residues. Trimming pared 3 bases from V and 9 bases from J, leaving 12 bases between. DNA of the CDR3: TGTGCCAGCAGCTTCCTAAGGGTCAGTGAGCAGTTCTTC. Its translation is CASSFLRVSEQFF.

J is TRBJ2-5 and V is TRBV11-2; TRBD2 matches 9 bases. J was trimmed by 1 base and V by 4 bases; bases with no gene match: 7. The CDR3 consists of 16 residues. Germline lookup yields CDR1 SGHAT and CDR2 FQNNGV. The CDR3 bases are TGTGCCAGCAGCTCGACCTTAGCGGGAGCCCAAGAGACCCAGTACTTC. It yields the protein CASSSTLAGAQETQYF.

V and J are TRBV3-1 (or the pseudogene TRBV3-2) and TRBJ1-4; 7 nucleotides match TRBD1. Unmatched junction bases numbered 8, after V lost 5 bases and J lost 8 bases. The CDR3 covers 14 residues. Per germline, CDR1 LGHDT and CDR2 YNNKEL (reference sequence). In DNA form, the CDR3 reads TGTGCCAGCAGCTTCTCAGGGGGAAGGGAAAAACTGTTTTTT. It yields the protein CASSFSGGREKLFF.

The gene calls are TRBV24-1 and TRBJ2-7; 7 bases match TRBD2. The CDR3 totals 14 residues. Germline V gene data show CDR1 as KGHDR and CDR2 as SFDVKD. The V segment lost 4 bases and the J segment 6 bases; nucleotides outside the gene matches: 8. CDR3: CATSDASGRREQYF. CDR3 bases: TGTGCCACCAGTGACGCGTCCGGGAGGCGCGAGCAGTACTTC.

CDR3 bases: TGTGCCAGCAGTTTATACCCCACTAGCGGGGGGACCCAGTACTTC. This translates into CASSLYPTSGGTQYF. The chain joins TRBV28 to TRBJ2-5; 11 bases are a match to TRBD2. The length of the CDR3 is 15 residues. Germline lookup yields CDR1 MDHEN and CDR2 SYDVKM. V lost 1 base, J lost 7 bases, and 5 bases stayed unmatched.

J is TRBJ2-7 and V is TRBV5-1; possibly TRBD1 for D (6 bases). Germline CDR1 and CDR2: SGHRS and YFSETQ. V was shortened by 2 bases and J by 0 bases, with 18 bases between the two germline ends. The CDR3 extends over 17 amino acids. CDR3 bases: TGCGCCAGCAGCTTACACCCCCAGGGGTCGTCCTCCTACGAGCAGTACTTC. This translates into CASSLHPQGSSSYEQYF.

The chain has TRBV5-4 and TRBJ2-1, with TRBD2 as a possible D gene (6 bases). Per the germline V gene, CDR1 is SGHNT and CDR2 is YYREEE (reference sequence). The CDR3 is 13 amino acids. Trimming took 7 bases from V and 4 from J, leaving 12 bases between them. CDR3 coding DNA: TGTGCCAGCCGACTAGACCTTTACAATGAGCAGTTCTTC. Translation gives CASRLDLYNEQFF. The whole variable domain, remainder taken from reference TRBV5-4 and TRBJ2-1, is ETGVTQSPTHLIKTRGQQVTLRCSSQSGHNTVSWYQQALGQGPQFIFQYYREEENGRGNFPPRFSGLQFPNYSSELNVNALELDDSALYLCASRLDLYNEQFFGPGTRLTVL.

The chain is built from TRBV7-6 and TRBJ1-1, with D perhaps matching TRBD1 (5 bases). This CDR3 is 17 amino acids long. Germline loops: CDR1 SGHVS, CDR2 FNYEAQ. Trimming took off 3 bases at V and 1 base at J, with 18 bases between the two ends. The CDR3 here is CASSFRVRGGSNTEAFF. CDR3 sequence (DNA): TGTGCCAGCAGCTTTCGTGTGCGGGGGGGATCGAACACTGAAGCTTTCTTT.

This clone has only one observation. The rearrangement joins TRBV27 to TRBJ2-7; D not certain. The V end lost 1 base, the J end lost 3 bases, and 7 bases lay between the germline ends. CDR3 length equals 13 residues. The V gene's germline CDR1 is MNHEY and CDR2 SMNVEV (reference sequence). The CDR3 loop reads CASSLYAGYEQYF. The CDR3 nucleotides read TGTGCCAGCAGTTTATATGCAGGCTACGAGCAGTACTTC.

The chain carries TRBV2 and TRBJ1-3; TRBD1 aligns across 8 bases. Germline-derived CDR1 and CDR2 are SNHLY and FYNNEI. The CDR3 is 15 amino acids. Germline trimming cut 7 bases from V and 3 bases from J; bases unmatched to any gene: 8. As DNA, the CDR3 is TGTGCCAGCAAGCTCCAGGGGGCCAGTGGAAACACCATATATTTT. It translates to CASKLQGASGNTIYF.

The V and J genes are TRBV5-8 and TRBJ2-6; 8 nucleotides align to TRBD1. Germline V CDR1 and CDR2: SGHTS, YDEGEE. The CDR3 runs to 16 residues. V lost 4 bases, J lost 4 bases, and 7 bases stayed unmatched. The CDR3 DNA sequence: TGTGCCAGCAGCCCGGACAGGGCTGTCGGGGCCAACGTCCTGACTTTC. Amino acid sequence: CASSPDRAVGANVLTF.

The chain recombines TRBV24-1 with TRBJ1-2; no clear D gene. The CDR3 is 14 amino acids. Trimming cost V 1 base and J 4 bases, with 9 bases left between them. Germline V lookup: CDR1 KGHDR, CDR2 SFDVKD. The CDR3 spells CATSDFPGGYGYTF. CDR3 DNA: TGTGCCACCAGTGATTTCCCTGGTGGCTATGGCTACACCTTC.